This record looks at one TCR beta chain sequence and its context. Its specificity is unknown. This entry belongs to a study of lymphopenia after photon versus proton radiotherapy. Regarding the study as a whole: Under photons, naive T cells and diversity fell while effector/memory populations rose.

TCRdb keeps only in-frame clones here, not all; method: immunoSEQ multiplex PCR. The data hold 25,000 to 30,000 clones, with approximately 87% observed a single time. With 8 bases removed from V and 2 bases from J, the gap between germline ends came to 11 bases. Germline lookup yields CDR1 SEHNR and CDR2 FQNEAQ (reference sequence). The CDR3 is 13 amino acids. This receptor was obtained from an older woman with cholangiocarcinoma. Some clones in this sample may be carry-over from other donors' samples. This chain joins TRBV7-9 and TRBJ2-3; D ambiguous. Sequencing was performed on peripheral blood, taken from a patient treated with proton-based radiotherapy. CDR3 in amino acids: CASLVVNTDTQYF. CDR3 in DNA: TGTGCCAGCCTCGTAGTTAACACAGATACGCAGTATTTT.